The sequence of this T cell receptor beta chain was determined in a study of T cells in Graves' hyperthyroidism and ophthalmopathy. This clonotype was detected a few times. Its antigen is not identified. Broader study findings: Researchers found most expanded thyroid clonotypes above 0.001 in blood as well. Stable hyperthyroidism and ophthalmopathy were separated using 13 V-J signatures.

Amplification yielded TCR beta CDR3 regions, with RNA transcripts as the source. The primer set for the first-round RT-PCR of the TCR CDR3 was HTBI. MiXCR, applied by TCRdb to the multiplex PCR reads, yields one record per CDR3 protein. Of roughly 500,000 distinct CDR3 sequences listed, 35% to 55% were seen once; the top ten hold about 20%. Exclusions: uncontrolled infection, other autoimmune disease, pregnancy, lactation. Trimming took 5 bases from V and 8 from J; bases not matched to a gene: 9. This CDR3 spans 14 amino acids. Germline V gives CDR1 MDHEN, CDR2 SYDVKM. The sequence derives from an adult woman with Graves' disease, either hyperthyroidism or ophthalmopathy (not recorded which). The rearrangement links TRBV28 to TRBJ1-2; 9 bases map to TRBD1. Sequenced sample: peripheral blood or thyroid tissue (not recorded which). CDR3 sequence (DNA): TGTGCCAGCAGTCCCCCCGGGACAGGGATAGGCTACACCTTC. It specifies CASSPPGTGIGYTF.